This TCR beta chain came from a study of blood T cells in healthy people across ages. Looking at the study overall: Every two T cells gave about one barcoded beta molecule via template switching. Study observations and caveats: Age showed a roughly linear inverse relationship with TCR beta diversity per million T cells.

Isolated per sample were at least 7 million PBMCs. On this clonotype: What it binds is unknown.

Through a sample-barcoded 5' primer and a J-beta primer mix, a second PCR was run for roughly 6 to 12 cycles. TCRdb redid the calling of the 5' RACE reads with MiXCR, one entry per CDR3 protein. The data hold 1.5 million to 1.8 million distinct CDR3 sequences, with about 42% observed a single time. Germline loops: CDR1 GTSNPN, CDR2 SVGIG (reference sequence). This CDR3 is built from 11 residues. The V call is TRBV30, the J call TRBJ1-1, with no clear D. Material for sequencing was blood. The origin of this receptor is a woman younger than 35 in good health. In nucleotides, the CDR3 is TGTGCTACGCAAGGATGGCCTGAAGCTTTCTTT. It specifies CATQGWPEAFF.